This T cell receptor (beta chain) was documented in a study of CD8 T cells in ankylosing spondylitis. Points from the study as a whole: In ankylosing spondylitis blood, a motif of seven or eight highly homologous TCR beta variants appeared characteristic.

A single record per CDR3 protein comes from TCRdb applying MiXCR to the 5' RACE reads. The table includes 390,000 or so distinct CDR3 sequences, about a fifth detected once. Trimming cost V 0 bases and J 1 base, with 5 bases left between them. Germline V lookup: CDR1 SGHRS, CDR2 YFSETQ. The CDR3 totals 13 residues. With regard to this clonotype: The antigen is undetermined.

The V gene is TRBV5-1, the J gene TRBJ2-7; D gene unclear. Material for sequencing was blood, either unsorted or a sorted T cell fraction (not recorded which). The source of this sequence is a male donor with ankylosing spondylitis. The CDR3 protein is CASSLESSYEQYF. CDR3 sequence (DNA): TGCGCCAGCAGCTTGGAATCGTCCTACGAGCAGTACTTC.